Presented here are 27 T cell receptor beta chains from one specimen sequenced in a study of blood T cell repertoires in COVID-19. The data were produced by immunoSEQ multiplex PCR, yet TCRdb's version contains in-frame clones alone and is incomplete. The sample includes some 150,000 clones, 87% of them seen just once. Sequenced input: peripheral blood. The receptors come from a woman aged 55-70 years who had recovered from COVID-19.

The rearrangement uses TRBV5-4 and TRBJ2-7, with 10 positions matching TRBD1. Germline assignment: CDR1 SGHNT and CDR2 YYREEE (reference sequence). This CDR3 comprises 15 residues. Trimming at V came to 2 bases and at J to 5 bases, leaving 7 bases not matched to a gene. DNA for the CDR3: TGTGCCAGCAGCTTCCGGGACAGGGGAGTGGACGAGCAGTACTTC. This translates into CASSFRDRGVDEQYF. Drawing the rest from reference TRBV5-4 and TRBJ2-7, the complete variable domain is ETGVTQSPTHLIKTRGQQVTLRCSSQSGHNTVSWYQQALGQGPQFIFQYYREEENGRGNFPPRFSGLQFPNYSSELNVNALELDDSALYLCASSFRDRGVDEQYFGPGTRLTVT.

A word on this clone: Relative to the germline gene, one junction end is altered; a read error may explain this. The rearrangement links TRBV5-1 to TRBJ2-5; TRBD1 matches 7 bases. This CDR3 has 15 amino acids. Germline V CDR1 and CDR2: SGHRS, YFSETQ. The CDR3 DNA reads TGCGCCAGCAGCCACAGGGACAGAGCAAGAGAGGCCCAGTACTTC. It is translated as CASSHRDRAREAQYF.

The rearrangement links TRBV29-1 to TRBJ2-5; 14 positions agree with TRBD2. The CDR3 length is 14 residues. J gave up 3 bases and V 7 bases, and 4 bases lay outside the gene matches. The germline V gene has CDR1 SQVTM and CDR2 ANQGSEA. CDR3 sequence reads: CSAGTSGGKETQYF. The DNA for the CDR3 is TGCAGCGCGGGGACTAGCGGGGGAAAAGAGACCCAGTACTTC.

This chain connects TRBV29-1 to TRBJ2-5, with 9 bases lining up with TRBD1. V shed 6 bases, J shed 5 bases, and the junction held 10 bases outside the gene matches. Germline V CDR1 and CDR2: SQVTM, ANQGSEA. The CDR3 has 14 amino acids. CDR3 residues: CSVGTGTRTETQYF. DNA of the CDR3: TGCAGCGTCGGGACAGGGACCAGGACGGAGACCCAGTACTTC.

The chain carries TRBV24-1 and TRBJ1-2, with 9 bases lining up with TRBD1. This CDR3 is built from 13 residues. Germline loops: CDR1 KGHDR, CDR2 SFDVKD. With V trimmed by 4 bases and J by 6 bases, 2 bases remained unmatched. The CDR3 coding sequence is TGTGCCACCAGTGAACGGACAGGGGATGGCTACACCTTC. It encodes CATSERTGDGYTF.

The chain is built from TRBV4-2 and TRBJ2-7; D ambiguous. The CDR3 length is 14 residues. The germline V gene encodes CDR1 LGHNA and CDR2 YNFKEQ. The germline V and J ends were trimmed by 1 base and 3 bases, with 10 bases remaining between them. In DNA form, the CDR3 reads TGTGCCAGCAGCCAAGGTAGACTTGACTACGAGCAGTACTTC. As protein: CASSQGRLDYEQYF.

The rearrangement joins TRBV3-1 (or the pseudogene TRBV3-2) to TRBJ2-2; D is possibly TRBD1 (5 bases). The V and J ends lost 0 bases and 3 bases respectively, with 11 bases between them. CDR3 length equals 16 residues. The germline V gene encodes CDR1 LGHDT and CDR2 YNNKEL (reference sequence). DNA of the CDR3: TGTGCCAGCAGCCAAGATTCAACAGGCGACACCGGGGAGCTGTTTTTT. Translating it yields CASSQDSTGDTGELFF.

The CDR3 DNA follows: TGTGCCACCAGCAGAGAAGGAGCGGACACTGAAGCTTTCTTT. It is translated as CATSREGADTEAFF. The gene calls are TRBV15 and TRBJ1-1; D gene ambiguous. The V end was cut by 0 bases, the J end by 3 bases, with 8 bases between. From germline, CDR1 is LNHNV and CDR2 YYDKDF (reference sequence). This CDR3 region has 14 residues.

The genes are TRBV24-1 and TRBJ2-4, with 8 bases matching TRBD1. The ends lost 4 bases at V and 9 bases at J; junction bases unmatched: 13. The length of the CDR3 is 16 residues. Per the germline V gene, CDR1 is KGHDR and CDR2 is SFDVKD. The CDR3 coding sequence is TGTGCCACCAGTGAATCCGGGACAGGCAGAGGGGGCATTCAGTACTTC. It yields the protein CATSESGTGRGGIQYF.

V and J are TRBV28 and TRBJ1-5; 9 bases are shared with TRBD1. CDR1 is MDHEN, CDR2 SYDVKM, per germline. V shed 9 bases, J shed 4 bases, and the junction held 4 bases outside the gene matches. This CDR3 comprises 13 residues. The CDR3 loop reads CASGDRVNQPQHF. DNA of the CDR3: TGTGCCAGTGGGGACAGGGTGAATCAGCCCCAGCATTTT.

The rearrangement links TRBV19 to TRBJ2-1, with D perhaps TRBD1 (5 bases). Germline lookup yields CDR1 LNHDA and CDR2 SQIVND (reference sequence). Trimming shortened V by 4 bases and J by 8 bases, and 12 bases separated the two germline ends. The CDR3 loop spans 13 amino acids. CDR3 sequence reads: CASSTYRSDEQFF. DNA for the CDR3: TGTGCCAGTAGTACGTACAGGTCGGATGAGCAGTTCTTC.

The rearrangement links TRBV9 to TRBJ1-1, with TRBD1 matching over 10 bases. Germline assignment: CDR1 SGDLS and CDR2 YYNGEE. The CDR3 spans 15 residues. Trimming at V came to 3 bases and at J to 5 bases, leaving 7 bases not matched to a gene. CDR3 coding DNA: TGTGCCAGCAGCGCAATTGGGACAGGGGATACTGAAGCTTTCTTT. Encoded protein: CASSAIGTGDTEAFF.

The rearrangement links TRBV15 to TRBJ1-5; 8 bases map to TRBD1. The CDR3 has 15 residues. Germline trimming cut 2 bases from V and 5 bases from J; bases unmatched to any gene: 5. Germline CDR1 and CDR2: LNHNV and YYDKDF (reference sequence). The chain's CDR3 is CATSRKGQGHQPQHF. The CDR3 DNA sequence: TGTGCCACCAGCAGAAAAGGACAGGGCCATCAGCCCCAGCATTTT.

The chain is built from TRBV4-3 and TRBJ2-5; 9 bases line up with TRBD2. The CDR3 consists of 16 residues. V shed 2 bases, J shed 5 bases, and the junction held 9 bases outside the gene matches. Germline lookup yields CDR1 LGHNA and CDR2 YSLEER. The CDR3 nucleotides are TGCGCCAGCAGCCAACTGGGCGGGGGGGCAAGGGAGACCCAGTACTTC. Amino acids: CASSQLGGGARETQYF.

The chain uses TRBV6-1 and TRBJ1-6; the match to TRBD1 covers 11 bases. Per the germline V gene, CDR1 is MNHNS and CDR2 is SASEGT. V dropped 4 bases and J dropped 1; count of bases not matched to a gene: 9. The CDR3 sequence is 19 residues long. DNA of the CDR3: TGTGCCAGCAGTGGTGGCGGACAGGGGGCTTGGTCCTATAATTCACCCCTCCACTTT. The encoded protein is CASSGGGQGAWSYNSPLHF.

The J gene is TRBJ2-1, the V gene TRBV3-1 (or the pseudogene TRBV3-2), with D perhaps TRBD1 (6 bases). V gave up 0 bases and J gave up 5 bases, with 11 bases separating them. The CDR3 has 15 residues. The germline V gene has CDR1 LGHDT and CDR2 YNNKEL (reference sequence). CDR3 residues: CASSQEGAIHNEQFF. The DNA of the CDR3 is TGTGCCAGCAGCCAAGAGGGGGCTATTCACAATGAGCAGTTCTTC.

In regard to this clone: The limits of the CDR3 on the DNA are not certain, so only TCRdb's listed CDR3 is given. The V call is TRBV5-4, the J call TRBJ1-1; the D call of TRBD1 is as the table states it, not checked on the DNA. The CDR3 region is 17 residues in length, termini included. Per the germline V gene, CDR1 is SGHNT and CDR2 is YYREEE (reference sequence). The CDR3 protein is CASSPLGVWRGNTEAFF.

For this clone: Different DNA sequences within this sample yield the same CDR3. The chain is built from TRBV19 and TRBJ2-1; the match to TRBD2 covers 8 bases. The ends lost 3 bases at V and 1 base at J; junction bases unmatched: 2. The CDR3 is 15 residues long. CDR1 and CDR2 from the germline V gene are LNHDA and SQIVND (reference sequence). The CDR3 sequence: CASSIGGGSYNEQFF. CDR3 DNA sequence: TGTGCCAGTAGTATCGGGGGGGGATCCTACAATGAGCAGTTCTTC.

A few counts support this clone. V and J are TRBV14 and TRBJ1-4, with 7 nucleotides matching TRBD1. Germline-derived CDR1 and CDR2 are SGHDN and FVKESK. Unmatched junction bases numbered 10, after V lost 1 base and J lost 8 bases. There are 16 residues in the CDR3. The CDR3 DNA follows: TGTGCCAGCAGCCAAGTGGAGGGGGCAGGAGGAGAAAAACTGTTTTTT. Its translation is CASSQVEGAGGEKLFF. Looking up the rest from reference TRBV14 and TRBJ1-4 gives the full variable domain: EAGVTQFPSHSVIEKGQTVTLRCDPISGHDNLYWYRRVMGKEIKFLLHFVKESKQDESGMPNNRFLAERTGGTYSTLKVQPAELEDSGVYFCASSQVEGAGGEKLFFGSGTQLSVL.

V gene TRBV6-5 combines with J gene TRBJ2-1; TRBD2 agrees at 9 bases. Germline CDR1 and CDR2: MNHEY and SVGAGI. The CDR3 contains 15 residues. Trimming removed 2 bases from V and 4 bases from J; junction bases left unmatched: 3. CDR3 sequence: CASSYPAGGYNEQFF. CDR3 in DNA: TGTGCCAGCAGTTACCCAGCGGGGGGATACAATGAGCAGTTCTTC.

The chain uses TRBV9 and TRBJ1-5; D is unresolved. Germline assignment: CDR1 SGDLS and CDR2 YYNGEE. The V gene lost 4 bases and the J gene lost 1 base, with 12 bases spanning the gap. This CDR3 comprises 15 residues. For the CDR3, the DNA is TGTGCCAGCAGCCCACTCGGGATGAGCAATCAGCCCCAGCATTTT. This encodes CASSPLGMSNQPQHF.

The chain joins TRBV5-1 to TRBJ2-2; 8 bases fit TRBD1. Trimming removed 4 bases from V and 5 bases from J; junction bases left unmatched: 13. Germline CDR1 and CDR2: SGHRS and YFSETQ. This CDR3 contains 17 residues. The CDR3: CASSPNGQGAGTGELFF. The CDR3 DNA sequence: TGCGCCAGCAGCCCAAATGGCCAGGGGGCGGGTACCGGGGAGCTGTTTTTT.

Of note for this clone: Other DNA sequences in this sample translate to the same CDR3. This chain links TRBV11-2 with TRBJ1-1, with D tentatively TRBD1 (6 bases). The CDR3 covers 14 residues. Germline CDR1 and CDR2: SGHAT and FQNNGV. V was clipped by 3 bases and J by 1 base, with 9 bases between them. The CDR3 protein is CASSFTGTNTEAFF. CDR3 sequence (DNA): TGTGCCAGCAGCTTCACAGGGACGAACACTGAAGCTTTCTTT.

This clone came up a few times. The rearrangement links TRBV19 to TRBJ1-2; 10 nucleotides line up with TRBD1. CDR1 is LNHDA and CDR2 is SQIVND in the germline V gene (reference sequence). With 7 bases clipped from V and 0 bases from J, the junction kept 8 bases outside the gene matches. This CDR3 contains 16 residues. The CDR3 is CASKPDRGRANYGYTF. In DNA, the CDR3 is TGTGCCAGTAAGCCGGACAGGGGGAGAGCTAACTATGGCTACACCTTC.

This rearrangement joins TRBV6-2 or TRBV6-3 to TRBJ2-3, with 7 bases matching TRBD2. CDR1 and CDR2 (germline): MNHEY, SVGEGT. After removal of 2 bases from V and 2 bases from J, the junction contained 7 bases not matched to a gene. CDR3 length: 16 amino acids. CDR3 bases: TGTGCCAGCAGTTACGGTCGGAGCGGGGACACAGATACGCAGTATTTT. It translates to CASSYGRSGDTDTQYF.

The chain recombines TRBV2 with TRBJ2-3; D is possibly TRBD2 (7 bases). The CDR3 extends over 14 amino acids. V gave up 7 bases and J gave up 5 bases, with 16 bases separating them. Germline values: CDR1 SNHLY, CDR2 FYNNEI. The CDR3 coding sequence is TGTGCCAGCAACCCGGGGAGGGGGGTAGATACGCAGTATTTT. It codes for CASNPGRGVDTQYF.

The sample holds a few counts of this clone. V gene TRBV19 combines with J gene TRBJ1-1, with D uncertain. V was trimmed by 4 bases and J by 6 bases, leaving 15 bases between them. The CDR3 has 14 amino acids. Per germline, CDR1 LNHDA and CDR2 SQIVND (reference sequence). The CDR3 reads CASSTDMGWAEAFF. The CDR3 nucleotides are TGTGCCAGTAGTACTGACATGGGTTGGGCTGAAGCTTTCTTT. The whole variable domain, filled in from reference TRBV19 and TRBJ1-1, reads DGGITQSPKYLFRKEGQNVTLSCEQNLNHDAMYWYRQDPGQGLRLIYYSQIVNDFQKGDIAEGYSVSREKKESFPLTVTSAQKNPTAFYLCASSTDMGWAEAFFGQGTRLTVV.